The rows below give T cell receptor beta chains drawn from one sample of a study of OX40 agonist ivuxolimab in advanced cancers. Method: immunoSEQ multiplex PCR; TCRdb's copy keeps in-frame clones and lacks some. The sample records 35,000 or so clones, roughly 82% being singletons. The sequenced sample was CD4+ or CD8+ T cells sorted from blood, obtained in a trial of the OX40 agonist ivuxolimab. Receptor source: an adult with an advanced solid tumor such as melanoma, head and neck, liver or kidney cancer. Each CDR3 is given with its conserved first and last residue. A D gene is named only where the DNA matches it firmly. Clone size is stated in some rows and not others, as once, few, many or a class when expanded.

CDR3nt,CDR3aa,abundance,v_gene,j_gene,d_gene
TGTGCCAGCAGTTTAACGCAGGGCTGGTCCTACAATGAGCAGTTCTTC,CASSLTQGWSYNEQFF,NA,TRBV27,TRBJ2-1,NA
TGTGCCAGCAGCATCGACAGGGGTCGAGATGAAGCTTTCTTT,CASSIDRGRDEAFF,NA,TRBV7-2,TRBJ1-1,TRBD1
TGTGCCAGCAGGGGGGACAGGGGTAACTATGGCTACACCTTC,CASRGDRGNYGYTF,NA,TRBV2,TRBJ1-2,TRBD1
TGTGCCAGCAGCTTTGTACGGGCCCTTAATGAAAAACTGTTTTTT,CASSFVRALNEKLFF,NA,TRBV7-2,TRBJ1-4,NA
TGTGCCAGCAGCTACCAGAACACTGAAGCTTTCTTT,CASSYQNTEAFF,NA,TRBV11-2,TRBJ1-1,NA
TGTGCCAGCAGCGTAGTCAGGGGGCAAGACTATGGCTACACCTTC,CASSVVRGQDYGYTF,NA,TRBV9,TRBJ1-2,TRBD1
TGTGCCAGCAGCTCTCGCTGGGGGCGATCCGGAAACACCATATATTTT,CASSSRWGRSGNTIYF,NA,TRBV7-2,TRBJ1-3,NA
TGTGCCTGGAGTCAACCCAACCGCCGACAGGGGGGCAATCAGCCCCAGCATTTT,CAWSQPNRRQGGNQPQHF,NA,TRBV30,TRBJ1-5,TRBD1
TGTGCCAGCTCACCAGCAGTATCTGGGGCCAACGTCCTGACTTTC,CASSPAVSGANVLTF,once,TRBV18,TRBJ2-6,NA
TGTGCCAGCTCACCATTTGCGTTGCCAAACATTCAGTACTTC,CASSPFALPNIQYF,NA,TRBV18,TRBJ2-4,NA
TGTGCCAGCAGCTTAGTGCAGGGGGCAGGGGTATATAGCAATCAGCCCCAGCATTTT,CASSLVQGAGVYSNQPQHF,NA,TRBV7-9,TRBJ1-5,TRBD1
TGTGCCAGCCGTGGTTTCGGACAGTTAAGCTCTGGAAACACCATATATTTT,CASRGFGQLSSGNTIYF,NA,TRBV6-1,TRBJ1-3,NA
TGTGCCAGCAGCCCCCGCGGCCGAGACACCATATATTTT,CASSPRGRDTIYF,NA,TRBV4-2,TRBJ1-3,NA
TGTGCCAGCAGTTCGACAGGGACTAATTCACCCCTCCACTTT,CASSSTGTNSPLHF,NA,TRBV6-5,TRBJ1-6,TRBD1
TGTGCCAGTAGTTGGGCCAAGGGGGATACGCAGTATTTT,CASSWAKGDTQYF,NA,TRBV19,TRBJ2-3,NA
TGTGCCAGCAGTGGGGATACAGGGCCGGGGGCTGAAGCTTTCTTT,CASSGDTGPGAEAFF,NA,TRBV6-1,TRBJ1-1,NA
TGTGCCAGCAGTGGACAGGGAGGGTTGGGTCAGCCCCAGCATTTT,CASSGQGGLGQPQHF,NA,TRBV2,TRBJ1-5,TRBD1
TGTGCCAGCAAAAGGGGGGCTTATAATTCACCCCTCCACTTT,CASKRGAYNSPLHF,NA,TRBV6-5,TRBJ1-6,NA
TGTGCCAGCCGAGACTCTTTCAATGAAAAACTGTTTTTT,CASRDSFNEKLFF,NA,TRBV6-5,TRBJ1-4,NA
TGTGCCAGCAGCTTGATAGGGGCCAGCTATGGCTACACCTTC,CASSLIGASYGYTF,once,TRBV7-2,TRBJ1-2,NA